These 4 T cell receptor beta chains share one sample of origin, sequenced in a study of T-cell memory formation after mild COVID-19. MiXCR, run by TCRdb on the 5' RACE reads, gives a single entry per CDR3 protein. The sample contains hundreds of thousands of distinct CDR3 sequences, 17% of which appear only once. What was sequenced was PBMCs or a T cell subset sorted from them (not recorded which). These TCRs come from an adult woman who had mild COVID-19 (a few samples of this study predate the infection). Cell type and time point are not known.

A few counts support this clonotype. The V gene is TRBV2, the J gene TRBJ1-2, with a weak D call TRBD1 (6 bases). The germline V gene encodes CDR1 SNHLY and CDR2 FYNNEI. The V end lost 3 bases, the J end lost 4 bases, and 12 bases lay between the germline ends. The CDR3 runs 14 residues. As DNA, the CDR3 is TGTGCCAGCAGTGATTCAGGGGCGGGCTATGGCTACACCTTC. Translated: CASSDSGAGYGYTF.

This clonotype showed up just a few times. This chain connects TRBV4-3 to TRBJ2-1; D possibly matches TRBD1 or TRBD2 (5 bases each). CDR1 and CDR2 (germline): LGHNA, YSLEER. The CDR3 length is 18 residues. Trimming took 1 base from V and 6 from J, leaving 22 bases between them. DNA of the CDR3: TGCGCCAGCAGCCAAGCCCCAGATGGGGAGAGGGGCAGCAATGAGCAGTTCTTC. This sequence encodes CASSQAPDGERGSNEQFF.

This rearrangement joins TRBV10-3 to TRBJ1-1; D call uncertain. The CDR3 spans 12 residues. V lost 8 bases and J 8 bases, leaving 15 bases between the germline ends. Germline assignment: CDR1 ENHRY and CDR2 SYGVKD. The CDR3 nucleotides are TGTGCCATCGCCGGGGATGGGCCCGAAGCTTTCTTT. It encodes CAIAGDGPEAFF.

J is TRBJ2-7 and V is TRBV12-3 or TRBV12-4; the D is unclear. There are 15 residues in the CDR3. Trimming removed 6 bases from V and 5 bases from J, with 20 bases in between. DNA of the CDR3: TGTGCCAGCAGCTTGGGGTTGGCAGAAGGTAACGAGCAGTACTTC. Amino acids: CASSLGLAEGNEQYF.